This paragraph reports one TCR beta chain. This sample stems from a study of identical twins. CDR1 is KGHSH and CDR2 is LQKENI in the germline V gene. Losses at the gene ends were 2 bases for V and 3 bases for J; bases not matched to a gene: 9. The CDR3 consists of 16 residues. TCRdb ran MiXCR on the 5' RACE reads and lists one entry per CDR3 protein. The sample has under 900,000 distinct CDR3 sequences; 18% are singletons. These data were also filed under a second study, of T cells expressing NK-cell markers. In that study: Of the CD8+ T cells in six donors, about 1.0-7.5% belonged to dominant NKG2C+ clonotypes.

The chain has TRBV18 and TRBJ2-7; 8 bases align to TRBD1. The receptor was derived from a woman aged 18-30 years in good health. Specimen: PBMCs. This chain's CDR3 is CASSPDRDRTVYEQYF. Written as DNA, the CDR3 is TGTGCCAGCTCACCAGACCGGGACAGGACCGTCTACGAGCAGTACTTC.